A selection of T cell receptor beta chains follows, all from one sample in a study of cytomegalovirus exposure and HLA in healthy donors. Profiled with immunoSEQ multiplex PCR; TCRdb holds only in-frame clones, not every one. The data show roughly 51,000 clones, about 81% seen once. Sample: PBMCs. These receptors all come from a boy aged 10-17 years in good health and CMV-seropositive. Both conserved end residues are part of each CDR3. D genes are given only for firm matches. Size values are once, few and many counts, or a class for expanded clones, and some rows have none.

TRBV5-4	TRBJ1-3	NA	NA	TGTGCCAGCAGCCATAACAGAAACGGAAACACCATATATTTT	CASSHNRNGNTIYF
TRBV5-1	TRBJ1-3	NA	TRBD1	TGCGCCAGCAGCCTGACAGGGGGCAGCGGAAACACCATATATTTT	CASSLTGGSGNTIYF
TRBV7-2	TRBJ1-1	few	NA	TGTGCCAGCAGCTTGTACAGAAACACTGAAGCTTTCTTT	CASSLYRNTEAFF
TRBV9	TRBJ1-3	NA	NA	TGTGCCAGCAGCCCCGGGATATTCGGGAAGATAAACACCATATATTTT	CASSPGIFGKINTIYF
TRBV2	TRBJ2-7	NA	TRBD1	TGTGCCAGCAGTGACTCCCTCGGGACAGGGCCCTACGAGCAGTACTTC	CASSDSLGTGPYEQYF
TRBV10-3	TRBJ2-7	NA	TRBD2	TGTGCCTCCTCGGGGGAAGCGGGGTACGAGCAGTACTTC	CASSGEAGYEQYF
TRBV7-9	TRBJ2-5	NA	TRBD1	TGTGCCAGCAGCCCGTGGACAGGACAAGAGACCCAGTACTTC	CASSPWTGQETQYF
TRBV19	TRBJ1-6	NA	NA	TGTGCCAGCGCCCCCCTTTACGGTCTTGAGCCCTCACCCCTCCACTTT	CASAPLYGLEPSPLHF
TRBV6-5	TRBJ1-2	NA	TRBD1	TGTGCCAGCAGTTTGGACAGGGGGCAGGATGGCTACACCTTC	CASSLDRGQDGYTF
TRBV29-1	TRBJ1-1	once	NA	TGCAGCGCTCTAGGGTTTAGCGCCGGCACTGAAGCTTTCTTT	CSALGFSAGTEAFF
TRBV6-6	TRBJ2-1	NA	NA	TGTGCCAGCAGTTCCGTTGGGAGCTCCTACAATGAGCAGTTCTTC	CASSSVGSSYNEQFF
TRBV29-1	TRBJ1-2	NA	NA	TGCAGCGTTGGGACACTCACTAACTATGGCTACACCTTC	CSVGTLTNYGYTF
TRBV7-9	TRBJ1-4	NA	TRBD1	TGTGCCAGCAGCTTATTCGTAATGAGGGGACAGAATAATGAAAAACTGTTTTTT	CASSLFVMRGQNNEKLFF